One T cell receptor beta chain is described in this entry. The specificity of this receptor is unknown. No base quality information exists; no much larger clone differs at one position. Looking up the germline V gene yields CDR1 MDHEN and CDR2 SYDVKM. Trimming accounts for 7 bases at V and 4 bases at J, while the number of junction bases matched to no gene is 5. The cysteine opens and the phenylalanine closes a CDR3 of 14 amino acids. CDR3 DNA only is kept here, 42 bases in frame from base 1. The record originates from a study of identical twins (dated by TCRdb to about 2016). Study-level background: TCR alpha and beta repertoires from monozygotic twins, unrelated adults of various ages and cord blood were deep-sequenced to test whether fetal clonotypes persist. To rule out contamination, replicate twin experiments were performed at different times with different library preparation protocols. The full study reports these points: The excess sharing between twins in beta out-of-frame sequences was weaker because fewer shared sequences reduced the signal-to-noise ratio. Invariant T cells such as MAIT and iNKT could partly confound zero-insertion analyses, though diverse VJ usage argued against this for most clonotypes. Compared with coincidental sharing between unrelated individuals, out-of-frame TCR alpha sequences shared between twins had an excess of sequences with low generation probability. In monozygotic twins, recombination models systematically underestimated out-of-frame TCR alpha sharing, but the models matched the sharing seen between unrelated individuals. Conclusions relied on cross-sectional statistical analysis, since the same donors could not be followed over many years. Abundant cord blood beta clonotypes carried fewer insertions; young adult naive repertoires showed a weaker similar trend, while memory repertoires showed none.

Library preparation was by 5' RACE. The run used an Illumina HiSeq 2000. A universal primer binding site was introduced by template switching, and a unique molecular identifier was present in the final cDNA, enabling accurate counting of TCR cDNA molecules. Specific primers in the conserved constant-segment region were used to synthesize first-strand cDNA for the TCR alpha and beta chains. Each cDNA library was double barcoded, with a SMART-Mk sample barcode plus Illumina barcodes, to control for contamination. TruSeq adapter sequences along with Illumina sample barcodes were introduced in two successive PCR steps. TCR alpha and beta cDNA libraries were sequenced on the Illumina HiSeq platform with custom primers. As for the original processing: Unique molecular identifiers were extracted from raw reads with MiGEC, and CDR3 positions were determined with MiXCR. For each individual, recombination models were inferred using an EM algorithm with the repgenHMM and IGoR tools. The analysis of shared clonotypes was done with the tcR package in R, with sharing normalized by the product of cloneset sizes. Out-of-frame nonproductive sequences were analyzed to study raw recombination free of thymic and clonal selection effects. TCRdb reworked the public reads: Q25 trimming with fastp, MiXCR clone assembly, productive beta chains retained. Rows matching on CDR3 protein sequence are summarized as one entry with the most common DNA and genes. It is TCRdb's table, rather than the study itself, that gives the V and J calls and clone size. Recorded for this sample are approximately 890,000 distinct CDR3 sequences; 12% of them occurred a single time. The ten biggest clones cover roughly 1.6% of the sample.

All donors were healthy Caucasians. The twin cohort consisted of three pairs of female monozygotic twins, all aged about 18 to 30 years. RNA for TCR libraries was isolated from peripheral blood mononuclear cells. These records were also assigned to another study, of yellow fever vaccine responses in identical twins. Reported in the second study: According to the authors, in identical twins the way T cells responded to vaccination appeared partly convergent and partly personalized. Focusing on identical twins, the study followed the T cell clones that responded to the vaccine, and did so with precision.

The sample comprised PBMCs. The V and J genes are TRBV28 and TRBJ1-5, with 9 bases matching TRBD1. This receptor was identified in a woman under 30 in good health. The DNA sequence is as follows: TGTGCCAGCACCGACGGACAGGGGAATCAGCCCCAGCATTTT. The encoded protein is CASTDGQGNQPQHF.